Listed below are T cell receptor beta chains from one sample, sequenced in a study of blood T cells in healthy people across ages. One entry per CDR3 protein, called by TCRdb with MiXCR from the 5' RACE reads. This sample has some 710,000 distinct CDR3 sequences, with 20% to 25% found just once. Source material: blood. These receptors all stem from a man aged 65 to 85 in good health. CDR3s include the opening cysteine and the closing phenylalanine or tryptophan. The D gene is left open where the match is weak. Rows give clone size only sometimes, using once, few, many, or a class for an expanded clone.

>few|.|TRBV3-1|TRBJ2-4
TGTGCCAGCAGCCAAAAATTAGCCAAAAACATTCAGTACTTC
CASSQKLAKNIQYF
>few|TRBD2|TRBV20-1|TRBJ2-5
TGCAGTGCTAGATCCGGACTAGCGGGACTGCAAGAGACCCAGTACTTC
CSARSGLAGLQETQYF
>few|TRBD1|TRBV29-1|TRBJ1-2
TGCAGCGTTCGACAGGGTGACTATGGCTACACCTTC
CSVRQGDYGYTF
>.|.|TRBV3-1|TRBJ2-5
TGTGCCAGCAGCCCTCAACAGGGTTGGGAGACCCAGTACTTC
CASSPQQGWETQYF
>few|.|TRBV7-9|TRBJ1-2
TGTGCCAGCAGCTTAACACAGGGAGATGGCTACACCTTC
CASSLTQGDGYTF
>few|.|TRBV11-2|TRBJ1-4
TGTGCCAGCAGCGTTTACCAGAAGGAAAAACTGTTTTTT
CASSVYQKEKLFF
>.|TRBD1|TRBV7-6|TRBJ1-4
TGTGCCAGCAGCGCAAGACAGGGAAATATGGAAAAACTGTTTTTT
CASSARQGNMEKLFF
>.|TRBD1|TRBV7-9|TRBJ1-3
TGTGCCAGCAGCCTTGGGACAGATGCGGGAAACACCATATATTTT
CASSLGTDAGNTIYF
>.|.|TRBV5-1|TRBJ2-3
TGCGCCAGCAGCTCGGGCTCCCCCGCAGATACGCAGTATTTT
CASSSGSPADTQYF
>.|.|TRBV29-1|TRBJ2-5
TGCAGCGTTGAACTGGCTCTAGAGACCCAGCACTTC
CSVELALETQHF
>few|.|TRBV24-1|TRBJ2-1
TGTGCCACCAGTTTCTCCAGCTCCTACAATGAGCAGTTCTTC
CATSFSSSYNEQFF
>few|.|TRBV12-3/TRBV12-4|TRBJ2-2
TGTGCCAGCAACCAACAGACTTATACATACACCGGGGAGCTGTTTTTT
CASNQQTYTYTGELFF
>few|TRBD1|TRBV6-2/TRBV6-3|TRBJ2-6
TGTGCCAGCAGCGACAGGGCTGGGGCCAACGTCCTGACTTTC
CASSDRAGANVLTF
>few|TRBD1|TRBV20-1|TRBJ2-5
TGCAGTGCTAGGGGTGGGACAGCACAAGAGACCCAGTACTTC
CSARGGTAQETQYF
>.|TRBD2|TRBV28|TRBJ2-6
TGTGCCAGCAGCCCCTACAGATATAGCGGGGTAAAGTTAGATGGGGCCAACGTCCTGACTTTC
CASSPYRYSGVKLDGANVLTF
>.|TRBD1|TRBV20-1|TRBJ1-4
TGCAGTGCTCCAACCGACAGGGTTAATCAAAAACTGTTTTTT
CSAPTDRVNQKLFF
>.|TRBD2|TRBV9|TRBJ2-1
TGTGCCAGCAGCCATGGACTAGCGGGGCCCAATGAGCAGTTCTTC
CASSHGLAGPNEQFF
>.|.|TRBV27|TRBJ2-4
TGTGCCAGCAGTTTCCTCCGGGACTCAAGTCAGTACTTC
CASSFLRDSSQYF
>few|.|TRBV6-5|TRBJ2-4
TGTGCCAGCAGTTACAGGGCTAGAGCCAAAAACATTCAGTACTTC
CASSYRARAKNIQYF
>.|TRBD2|TRBV5-1|TRBJ2-7
TGCGCCAGCAGCTTGGCCGAAGCTGCCGGGACTAGCATATCCAAGCAGTACTTC
CASSLAEAAGTSISKQYF
>few|.|TRBV2|TRBJ2-5
TGTGCCAGCAGTTACCAGCGGTTAACCCAAGAGACCCAGTACTTC
CASSYQRLTQETQYF
>.|.|TRBV20-1|TRBJ1-4
TGCAGTGCTAGATCCGCCAGGGAGGTGAGGACTAATGAAAAACTGTTTTTT
CSARSAREVRTNEKLFF
>.|TRBD2|TRBV29-1|TRBJ2-3
TGCAGCACCCGACTAGCGGGGGGGTCAGATACGCAGTATTTT
CSTRLAGGSDTQYF
>few|.|TRBV6-1|TRBJ2-5
TGTGCCAGCCGGACACCTGGGGGAGAGACCCAGTACTTC
CASRTPGGETQYF
>few|.|TRBV3-1|TRBJ2-7
TGTGCGAGCTCCGGGGACAACCCCTCCTACGAGCAGTACTTC
CASSGDNPSYEQYF
>.|.|TRBV5-1|TRBJ1-4
TGCGCCAGCAGCACCCGGCCGGGAGCAAATGAAAAACTGTTTTTT
CASSTRPGANEKLFF
>.|TRBD2|TRBV29-1|TRBJ2-5
TGCAGCGTTGCGTTAGCGGGGATAGAGACCCAGTACTTC
CSVALAGIETQYF
>few|.|TRBV14|TRBJ1-1
TGTGCCAGCAGCCCTTCTAGACAGGCACCTAACACTGAAGCTTTCTTT
CASSPSRQAPNTEAFF
>many|TRBD2|TRBV7-8|TRBJ2-3
TGTGCCAGCAGCTCTGTAATGGGACTAGCTACAGATACGCAGTATTTT
CASSSVMGLATDTQYF